The rows below give T cell receptor beta chains drawn from one sample of a study of post-analysis software for immune sequencing data. TCRdb reprocessed the PCR reads via MiXCR and lists one record per CDR3 protein. Among roughly 400,000 distinct CDR3 sequences listed, approximately 37% were seen once. The sample was blood. The receptors were gathered from a girl aged 2 to 9 with multiple sclerosis. Each CDR3 is given with its conserved first and last residue. D genes are given only for firm matches. For some rows the clone size is stated as once, few or many, or as a class when expanded; others skip it.

cdr3_aa cdr3_nt v_call clone_size d_call j_call
CSVGGVAGANVLTF TGCAGCGTGGGGGGTGTAGCTGGGGCCAACGTCCTGACTTTC TRBV29-1 - - TRBJ2-6
CASSSGAPGEQFF TGTGCTAGCAGCTCCGGGGCCCCCGGTGAGCAGTTCTTC TRBV7-7 - - TRBJ2-1
CASSEERIEKLFF TGCGCCAGCAGTGAAGAACGGATTGAAAAACTGTTTTTT TRBV10-2 - - TRBJ1-4
CASSLSRHYEQYF TGTGCCAGCAGTTTAAGCCGACACTACGAGCAGTACTTC TRBV12-3/TRBV12-4 - - TRBJ2-7
CASSLHPSSYNEQFF TGTGCCAGCAGCTTGCACCCGAGCTCCTACAATGAGCAGTTCTTC TRBV5-5 - - TRBJ2-1
CASNLVEQYF TGCGCCAGCAATCTTGTCGAGCAGTACTTC TRBV5-1 - - TRBJ2-7
CASSYRDRESPTDTQYF TGTGCCAGCAGCTACCGGGACAGGGAGTCCCCTACAGATACGCAGTATTTT TRBV2 few TRBD1 TRBJ2-3
CATSEATGSYEQYF TGTGCCACCAGTGAGGCGACAGGGTCCTACGAGCAGTACTTC TRBV24-1 few TRBD1 TRBJ2-7
CASSARTSGFSYNEQFF TGTGCCAGCAGCGCGCGGACTAGCGGTTTCTCCTACAATGAGCAGTTCTTC TRBV7-3 few TRBD2 TRBJ2-1
CASSVGSSGGQETQYF TGTGCCAGCAGCGTAGGGTCCAGCGGGGGCCAAGAGACCCAGTACTTC TRBV9 - TRBD2 TRBJ2-5
CASSLERGGYNEQFF TGCGCCAGCAGCTTGGAGAGGGGGGGCTACAATGAGCAGTTCTTC TRBV5-1 - - TRBJ2-1
CASSLIRGRSPLHF TGTGCCAGCAGCTTAATCAGGGGGCGGTCACCCCTCCACTTT TRBV11-2 - TRBD1 TRBJ1-6
CASSLIIYRSTDTQYF TGTGCCAGCAGTTTGATTATTTACAGGAGCACAGATACGCAGTATTTT TRBV28 - - TRBJ2-3
CASSQSGLAGANDEQYF TGTGCCAGCAGTCAATCGGGACTAGCGGGAGCGAACGACGAGCAGTACTTC TRBV27 few TRBD2 TRBJ2-7
CAISDPDRATSYEQYF TGTGCCATCAGTGACCCGGACAGGGCGACTTCTTACGAGCAGTACTTC TRBV10-3 - TRBD1 TRBJ2-7
CASRLTSGSSEQFF TGTGCCAGCAGGCTTACTAGCGGGAGTTCTGAGCAGTTCTTC TRBV28 few TRBD2 TRBJ2-1
CASSPMGGVSYNEQFF TGTGCCAGCAGCCCGATGGGGGGAGTGAGCTACAATGAGCAGTTCTTC TRBV7-3 - - TRBJ2-1
CSVQRVLLGKNTEAFF TGCAGCGTCCAACGGGTTCTTTTAGGGAAGAACACTGAAGCTTTCTTT TRBV29-1 - - TRBJ1-1
CASNRGDTGANVLTF TGTGCCAGCAACAGGGGGGATACAGGGGCCAACGTCCTGACTTTC TRBV28 few TRBD1 TRBJ2-6
CASSLKGARGNEQFF TGTGCCAGCAGTTTAAAGGGGGCGCGAGGGAATGAGCAATTCTTC TRBV27 once TRBD1 TRBJ2-1
CASSPEGGRQFMSCPDTDTQYF TGTGCCAGCAGCCCCGAGGGAGGTAGACAGTTTATGAGCTGCCCGGACACAGATACGCAGTATTTT TRBV3-1 - - TRBJ2-3
CASSAWKNIQYF TGTGCCAGCAGCGCCTGGAAAAACATTCAGTACTTC TRBV21-1 - - TRBJ2-4
CASSRTGGDSYEQYF TGTGCCAGCAGCCGGACAGGGGGCGACTCCTACGAGCAGTACTTC TRBV12-3/TRBV12-4 - TRBD1 TRBJ2-7
CSERQAGGNEQFF TGCAGTGAAAGACAAGCGGGGGGCAATGAGCAGTTCTTC TRBV20-1 - TRBD2 TRBJ2-1
CASSYVSGEKLFF TGTGCCAGCAGTTACGTGTCAGGGGAAAAACTGTTTTTT TRBV6-5 - - TRBJ1-4
CASSLQAGVSYNEQFF TGCGCCAGCAGCCTACAGGCGGGGGTATCCTACAATGAGCAGTTCTTC TRBV5-1 few TRBD2 TRBJ2-1
CASSYLGSRQLDEQFF TGTGCCAGCAGTTATCTTGGGTCCCGCCAATTGGATGAGCAGTTCTTC TRBV6-2/TRBV6-3 - - TRBJ2-1
CASMGREGRFKETQYF TGTGCCAGCATGGGAAGGGAGGGCCGTTTTAAAGAGACCCAGTACTTC TRBV27 - TRBD2 TRBJ2-5
CASSHMGPRADTQYF TGTGCCAGCAGCCACATGGGGCCCCGCGCAGATACGCAGTATTTT TRBV14 - - TRBJ2-3
CASSYRSGGGPTGEQYF TGTGCCAGCAGTTACCGGAGTGGCGGGGGGCCGACAGGCGAGCAGTACTTC TRBV6-6 - TRBD2 TRBJ2-7
CASSARQGSGSDTQYF TGTGCCAGCAGCGCCCGACAGGGGAGCGGCTCAGATACGCAGTATTTT TRBV9 - TRBD1 TRBJ2-3
CSVARVRNTEAFF TGCAGCGTTGCCAGGGTACGGAACACTGAAGCTTTCTTT TRBV29-1 few - TRBJ1-1
CASGLVEVQARGYTF TGTGCTAGTGGTTTGGTAGAGGTCCAGGCGCGCGGCTACACCTTC TRBV12-5 - - TRBJ1-2
CASSYTQSHNEQFF TGTGCCAGCAGTTACACTCAGAGCCACAATGAGCAGTTCTTC TRBV6-6 - - TRBJ2-1
CSVWRGGNEQFF TGCAGCGTTTGGAGGGGGGGCAATGAGCAGTTCTTC TRBV29-1 few - TRBJ2-1
CASSIVWDGYEQYF TGTGCCAGTAGTATAGTTTGGGACGGCTACGAGCAGTACTTC TRBV19 few - TRBJ2-7
CASSEASNRGSETQYF TGTGCCAGCAGTGAAGCTTCGAACAGGGGTTCAGAGACCCAGTACTTC TRBV6-1 few TRBD1 TRBJ2-5
CASSLLRQARDTEAFF TGCGCCAGCAGCTTGTTAAGACAGGCTCGGGACACTGAAGCTTTCTTT TRBV5-1 - - TRBJ1-1
CASSRGLNRGSNYGYTF TGCGCCAGCAGCCGAGGGCTTAACAGGGGTTCGAACTATGGCTACACCTTC TRBV4-3 - TRBD1 TRBJ1-2
CSVVSGNEKLFF TGCAGCGTTGTTTCAGGGAATGAAAAACTGTTTTTT TRBV29-1 - - TRBJ1-4
CASSETGQGYEQYF TGTGCCAGTAGTGAGACGGGACAAGGCTACGAGCAGTACTTC TRBV19 - - TRBJ2-7
CASEAGYEQYF TGTGCCAGCGAAGCAGGGTACGAGCAGTACTTC TRBV6-6 - - TRBJ2-7